This TCR beta chain stems from a study of Graves' ophthalmopathy and Graves' hyperthyroidism. About the study: There was a collection of peripheral blood at initial diagnosis, before any treatment. Points from the study as a whole: Ophthalmopathy cases were distinguished from stable hyperthyroidism by a 13-signature model, reaching approximately 87% sensitivity and 81.08% specificity.

This clonotype was recorded at least ten times. Its target is unknown. RNA transcripts were the template, and TCR beta CDR3 regions were amplified from them. After a first-round RT-PCR with HTBI primers, a second-round multiplex PCR was run. One entry per CDR3 protein, called by TCRdb with MiXCR from the multiplex PCR reads. The data hold 300,000 to 500,000 distinct CDR3 sequences, with about 16% observed a single time. This TCR came from a woman younger than 35 with stable Graves' hyperthyroidism. Sequencing was performed on peripheral blood.

The CDR3 reads CSSLSWGEQETQYF. CDR3 sequence (DNA): TGCAGTTCCCTTTCGTGGGGGGAACAAGAGACCCAGTACTTC. J is TRBJ2-5 and V is TRBV20-1, with D possibly matching TRBD2 (6 bases). The CDR3 extends over 14 amino acids. V was shortened by 8 bases and J by 2 bases, with 18 bases between the two germline ends. From germline, CDR1 is DFQATT and CDR2 SNEGSKA (reference sequence).